This T cell receptor beta chain originates from a study of vaccination and CD4 T cells after COVID-19. Of note for this clonotype: Its antigen is still unknown.

Once obtained from cultured CD4+ T cells, the DNA was sequenced using the Oncomine TCR Beta short-read assay. Genomic DNA was isolated from cultured CD4+ T cells. TCRdb re-derived calls from the PCR reads in MiXCR, one entry per CDR3 protein. The data hold approximately 21,000 distinct CDR3 sequences, with 60% observed a single time. The germline V and J ends were trimmed by 0 bases and 0 bases, with 11 bases remaining between them. The CDR3 is made up of 15 amino acids. The germline CDR1 and CDR2 sequences are DFQATT and SNEGSKA (reference sequence). The treatment denotes: roughly 11-day PBMC culture with coronavirus spike peptide pools or control peptides (ViraFEST assay).

This sequence originates from a human donor who received a COVID-19 vaccine. The material was CD4+ T cells from blood, cultured in vitro, obtained after SARS-CoV-2 vaccination. The chain has TRBV20-1 and TRBJ1-1; D gene ambiguous. CDR3 nucleotide sequence: TGCAGTGCTAGAGATCTAGGTCGGCTGAACACTGAAGCTTTCTTT. Translated, it gives CSARDLGRLNTEAFF.